The text below deals with one TCR beta chain. What it binds is not known. Clones were read by immunoSEQ multiplex PCR, and TCRdb kept only the in-frame ones, dropping some. This table has around 300,000 clones, approximately 90% appearing once. Germline assignment: CDR1 SGDLS and CDR2 YYNGEE. The CDR3 spans 13 residues. The ends lost 5 bases at V and 5 bases at J; junction bases unmatched: 4. This specimen comes from a study of cytomegalovirus exposure and HLA in healthy donors. Study observations and caveats: Altogether, 150 to 200 TCR beta chains were recorded as cytomegalovirus-associated.

The J gene is TRBJ2-5, the V gene TRBV9, with TRBD1 matching 9 bases. Sample: PBMCs. This clonotype was sampled from a woman aged 30 to 39 in good health and CMV-seropositive. The CDR3 is CASSRTGAETQYF. CDR3 coding DNA: TGTGCCAGCAGTAGGACAGGGGCGGAGACCCAGTACTTC.